This TCR beta chain was sequenced in a study of blood T cell repertoires in COVID-19. Study background: Spain, Italy and the United States supplied samples that represented acute and convalescent COVID-19. T cells, B-cell-depleted T cells, or PBMCs provided the cDNA or gDNA that served as material.

Patients from Seattle were sampled longitudinally, starting during active infection. V trimming: 3 bases; J trimming: 0 bases; junction bases outside the gene matches: 6. The CDR3 sequence is 16 residues long. Germline V CDR1 and CDR2: MNHEY, SVGEGT. Per the study methods: Reference gene primer amplification gave estimated nucleated cell counts. Assay: immunoSEQ multiplex PCR; the TCRdb copy retains only in-frame clones and omits some. From that table come the V and J calls and clone size; the DNA was used to work out D and trimming. Of about 130,000 clones listed, approximately 90% are singletons. Sequencing was carried out using peripheral blood. The V and J genes are TRBV6-2 or TRBV6-3 and TRBJ2-7; 9 bases line up with TRBD1. This clonotype was sampled from a man over 45 with COVID-19, enrolled during active disease. The CDR3 is CASSYSRDRASYEQYF. CDR3 DNA: TGTGCCAGCAGTTATTCCCGGGACAGGGCCTCCTACGAGCAGTACTTC.